These 3 T cell receptor beta chains originate from one sample sequenced in a study of vaccination and CD4 T cells after COVID-19. For these TCRs, the target antigens are not known. As to treatment: roughly 11-day PBMC culture with coronavirus spike peptide pools or control peptides (ViraFEST assay). Cultured CD4+ T cell DNA underwent sequencing with the Oncomine TCR Beta short-read assay. TCRdb fed the PCR reads into MiXCR, producing one record per CDR3 protein. The sample has under 20,000 distinct CDR3 sequences, around half seen once. The sample comprised CD4+ T cells from blood, cultured in vitro. These TCRs come from a human donor who had recovered from COVID-19.

The J gene is TRBJ2-7, the V gene TRBV29-1, with D maybe TRBD1 (5 bases). V lost 6 bases and J lost 2, with 8 bases in between. The CDR3 sequence is 11 residues long. Germline V gene sequence: CDR1 SQVTM, CDR2 ANQGSEA. CDR3 nucleotides: TGCAGCGTCAGGGTTACCTACGAGCAGTACTTC. It yields the protein CSVRVTYEQYF.

The V and J genes are TRBV20-1 and TRBJ2-7; TRBD2 matches 9 bases. V was pared by 7 bases and J by 6 bases, with 10 bases of the junction left unmatched. Germline V gene sequence: CDR1 DFQATT, CDR2 SNEGSKA (reference sequence). The CDR3 extends over 13 amino acids. The CDR3 reads CSVNRLAGLEQYF. CDR3 coding DNA: TGCAGTGTTAATAGGCTAGCGGGGCTCGAGCAGTACTTC.

This clonotype showed up just a few times. The chain recombines TRBV11-3 with TRBJ2-5, with 10 bases identical to TRBD1. Germline assignment: CDR1 SGHNT and CDR2 YENEEA. The V gene end was trimmed by 7 bases and the J gene end by 5 bases; junction bases not matched to a gene: 10. This CDR3 is built from 15 residues. CDR3 loop: CASNLGQGGQETQYF. The CDR3 DNA follows: TGTGCCAGCAACCTTGGACAGGGGGGACAGGAGACCCAGTACTTC.